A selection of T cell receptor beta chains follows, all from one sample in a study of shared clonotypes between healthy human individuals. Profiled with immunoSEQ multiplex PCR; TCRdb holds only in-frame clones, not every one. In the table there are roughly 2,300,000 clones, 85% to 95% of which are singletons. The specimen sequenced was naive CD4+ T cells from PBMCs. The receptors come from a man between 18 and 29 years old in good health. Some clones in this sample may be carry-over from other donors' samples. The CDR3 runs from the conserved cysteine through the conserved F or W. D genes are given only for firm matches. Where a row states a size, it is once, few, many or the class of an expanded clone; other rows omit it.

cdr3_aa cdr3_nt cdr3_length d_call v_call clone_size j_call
CASSPGAPEQYF TGTGCCAGCAGCCCAGGGGCCCCCGAGCAGTACTTC 12 NA TRBV11-3 NA TRBJ2-7
CASSLSGPYEQYF TGTGCCAGCAGCTTATCAGGACCCTACGAGCAGTACTTC 13 NA TRBV5-7 NA TRBJ2-7
CASSIRSGRMNTEAFF TGTGCCAGTAGTATACGATCAGGAAGGATGAACACTGAAGCTTTCTTT 16 NA TRBV19 NA TRBJ1-1
CASSGSGVNYGYTF TGTGCCAGCAGTGGCTCGGGGGTCAACTATGGCTACACCTTC 14 NA TRBV2 NA TRBJ1-2
CASTGRLDGELFF TGTGCCAGCACGGGTCGACTCGACGGGGAGCTGTTTTTT 13 NA TRBV28 NA TRBJ2-2
CASSLARAGKDTGELFF TGTGCCAGCAGCTTAGCGAGGGCAGGGAAGGACACCGGGGAGCTGTTTTTT 17 NA TRBV7-8 NA TRBJ2-2
CASGRGPNYGYTF TGTGCCAGCGGCAGAGGGCCTAACTATGGCTACACCTTC 13 NA TRBV9 NA TRBJ1-2
CASAQGSNTGELFF TGCGCCAGTGCCCAGGGGAGCAACACCGGGGAGCTGTTTTTT 14 NA TRBV5-1 NA TRBJ2-2
CASTIAGGGTGELFF TGTGCCAGTACTATAGCGGGAGGGGGCACCGGGGAGCTGTTTTTT 15 TRBD2 TRBV19 NA TRBJ2-2
CASSFIGGGNTEAFF TGTGCCAGCAGTTTTATAGGGGGCGGCAACACTGAAGCTTTCTTT 15 TRBD1 TRBV28 NA TRBJ1-1
CASSLTGTREETQYF TGTGCCAGCAGCTTAACCGGGACTAGGGAAGAGACCCAGTACTTC 15 TRBD2 TRBV11-1 NA TRBJ2-5
CAWRMNRERNTEAFF TGTGCCTGGAGGATGAACAGGGAGCGGAACACTGAAGCTTTCTTT 15 NA TRBV30 NA TRBJ1-1
CASSPLVPTDTQYF TGTGCCAGCTCACCACTAGTCCCCACAGATACGCAGTATTTT 14 NA TRBV18 NA TRBJ2-3
CAWRESYGHTF TGTGCCTGGAGGGAGTCGTATGGCCACACCTTC 11 NA TRBV30 NA TRBJ1-2
CASSERWNIQYF TGTGCCAGCAGTGAAAGGTGGAACATTCAGTACTTC 12 NA TRBV6-1 NA TRBJ2-4
CASSRTGEGYYGYTF TGTGCCAGTAGCCGGACAGGGGAGGGCTACTATGGCTACACCTTC 15 TRBD1 TRBV19 once TRBJ1-2
CASSSRVGTMEPQHF TGTGCCAGCAGTTCTCGCGTAGGAACTATGGAGCCCCAGCATTTT 15 NA TRBV27 NA TRBJ1-5
CASSLGGTPTGEQYF TGCGCCAGCAGCTTGGGGGGTACCCCGACAGGCGAGCAGTACTTC 15 NA TRBV5-1 once TRBJ2-7
CASSSSGRAYEQYF TGTGCCAGCAGCTCCAGCGGGAGGGCCTACGAGCAGTACTTC 14 TRBD2 TRBV7-2 NA TRBJ2-7
CASSGLAGRMNTGELFF TGCGCCAGCAGCGGGCTAGCGGGACGGATGAACACCGGGGAGCTGTTTTTT 17 TRBD2 TRBV5-1 NA TRBJ2-2
CASSSGTLTDTQYF TGCGCCAGCAGCTCAGGGACTTTGACAGATACGCAGTATTTT 14 NA TRBV5-1 once TRBJ2-3
CASSWGGQGNNEQFF TGTGCCAGCAGCTGGGGGGGACAGGGAAACAATGAGCAGTTCTTC 15 TRBD1 TRBV5-4 NA TRBJ2-1
CASSSGPTGYGYTF TGTGCCAGCAGTTCGGGTCCGACGGGGTATGGCTACACCTTC 14 NA TRBV28 NA TRBJ1-2
CASSLSAGNDWTNEKLFF TGTGCCAGCAGCTTATCCGCAGGGAACGATTGGACTAATGAAAAACTGTTTTTT 18 NA TRBV7-9 NA TRBJ1-4
CASSLVSQGTDTQYF TGTGCCAGCAGCTTAGTTTCACAGGGCACAGATACGCAGTATTTT 15 NA TRBV7-2 NA TRBJ2-3